Following are 23 T cell receptor beta chains from one sample sequenced in a study of OX40 agonist ivuxolimab in advanced cancers. Clones were read by immunoSEQ multiplex PCR, and TCRdb kept only the in-frame ones, dropping some. The repertoire holds 77,000 or so clones, about 92% seen once, with approximately 1.8% in the top ten. The specimen comprised CD4+ or CD8+ T cells sorted from blood, sampled in a trial of the OX40 agonist ivuxolimab. The receptors were gathered from an adult with an advanced solid tumor such as melanoma, head and neck, liver or kidney cancer.

The rearrangement uses TRBV19 and TRBJ1-3; D is uncertain. This CDR3 comprises 14 residues. V gave up 7 bases and J gave up 7 bases, with 17 bases separating them. The germline CDR1 and CDR2 sequences are LNHDA and SQIVND (reference sequence). CDR3 region: CASTGQEAVNTIYF. CDR3 in DNA: TGTGCCAGTACCGGGCAGGAGGCAGTGAACACCATATATTTT.

This chain's CDR3 is CASSEQGNSPLHF. In DNA form, the CDR3 reads TGTGCCAGCAGTGAGCAGGGGAACTCACCCCTCCACTTT. V usage is TRBV6-1 and J usage is TRBJ1-6, with D possibly being TRBD1 (6 bases). The germline gives CDR1 MNHNS, CDR2 SASEGT. The V end lost 3 bases, the J end lost 10 bases, and 10 bases lay between the germline ends. This CDR3 has 13 residues.

The rearrangement joins TRBV4-2 to TRBJ2-7, with D maybe TRBD1 (5 bases). V dropped 2 bases and J dropped 2 bases, with 19 bases sitting between them. Germline values: CDR1 LGHNA, CDR2 YNFKEQ. The CDR3 length is 17 residues. The CDR3 DNA follows: TGTGCCAGCAGCCAATTCCTCGCCGGTGACAGTACCTACGAGCAGTACTTC. This sequence encodes CASSQFLAGDSTYEQYF.

V usage is TRBV5-8 and J usage is TRBJ2-5; tentatively, D is TRBD1 (6 bases). The CDR3 is 14 amino acids. Germline V lookup: CDR1 SGHTS, CDR2 YDEGEE. V lost 4 bases, J lost 4 bases, and 14 bases lay in between. The chain's CDR3 is CASSPSGVGETQYF. For the CDR3, the DNA is TGTGCCAGCAGCCCATCAGGGGTCGGAGAGACCCAGTACTTC.

This clone came up once. This chain uses TRBV28 with TRBJ2-2; the D is unclear. With 7 bases removed from V and 4 bases from J, the gap between germline ends came to 10 bases. There are 13 residues in the CDR3. CDR1 is MDHEN and CDR2 is SYDVKM in the germline V gene. The CDR3 is CASKVGGTGELFF. CDR3 in DNA: TGTGCCAGCAAAGTGGGCGGCACCGGGGAGCTGTTTTTT.

V and J are TRBV11-2 and TRBJ2-7, with a possible D match to TRBD1 (5 bases). CDR1 and CDR2 (germline): SGHAT, FQNNGV. Trimming took 0 bases from V and 1 from J, leaving 7 bases between them. The CDR3 is 14 amino acids. The CDR3 DNA reads as TGTGCCAGCAGCTTAGAAAGGGGTTCCTACGAGCAGTACTTC. Its protein product is CASSLERGSYEQYF.

The chain recombines TRBV7-6 with TRBJ2-1, with 10 positions matching TRBD2. Per germline, CDR1 SGHVS and CDR2 FNYEAQ. CDR3 length: 15 residues. Losses at the gene ends were 1 base for V and 7 bases for J; bases not matched to a gene: 4. CDR3 coding DNA: TGTGCCAGCAGCTTAGTTAGCGGGGGGCCTAATGAGCAGTTCTTC. It yields the protein CASSLVSGGPNEQFF.

The chain combines TRBV6-5 with TRBJ1-4; 10 nucleotides align to TRBD1. The CDR3 is 15 residues long. With 0 bases clipped from V and 6 bases from J, the junction kept 1 base outside the gene matches. CDR1 is MNHEY and CDR2 is SVGAGI in the germline V gene. The CDR3 DNA reads as TGTGCCAGCAGTTACTCGGACAGGGGGTATGAAAAACTGTTTTTT. It specifies CASSYSDRGYEKLFF.

The rearrangement links TRBV11-3 to TRBJ2-5, with unresolved D. Deletions cut 5 bases from V and 7 bases from J, with 14 bases between. Germline CDR1 SGHNT, CDR2 YENEEA. The CDR3 covers 13 residues. The CDR3 DNA follows: TGTGCCAGCAGCCGAAGTAACGGTGGGACCCAGTACTTC. Translated: CASSRSNGGTQYF.

This clone was detected a few times. This chain joins TRBV28 and TRBJ2-7; the D is unclear. The CDR3 sequence is 9 residues long. Between the trimmed V and J ends, which lost 9 bases and 4 bases, there was a span of 4 bases. CDR1 and CDR2 from the germline V gene are MDHEN and SYDVKM. CDR3 nucleotide sequence: TGTGCCAGGCATTACGAGCAGTACTTC. It specifies CARHYEQYF.

The V gene is TRBV14, the J gene TRBJ1-1; D may be TRBD1 (6 bases). This CDR3 region has 17 residues. V was shortened by 8 bases and J by 3 bases, with 25 bases between the two germline ends. CDR1 is SGHDN, CDR2 FVKESK, per germline. The CDR3 bases are TGTGCCAGCGGCCCCATATTGGGGGGGGCGCGGGACACTGAAGCTTTCTTT. Its protein is CASGPILGGARDTEAFF.

The chain couples TRBV2 to TRBJ1-3; D not certain. V lost 4 bases and J 1 base, leaving 11 bases between the germline ends. This CDR3 is 15 amino acids long. Germline lookup yields CDR1 SNHLY and CDR2 FYNNEI. DNA for the CDR3: TGTGCCAGCAGTGGGGCGGGAATGTCTGGAAACACCATATATTTT. Translated, it gives CASSGAGMSGNTIYF.

The chain combines TRBV4-1 with TRBJ1-5; D gene ambiguous. This CDR3 is built from 17 residues. V lost 1 base and J lost 0, with 13 bases in between. Germline V gene lookup returns CDR1 MGHRA and CDR2 YSYEKL. CDR3 sequence reads: CASSQAGRSYSNQPQHF. The CDR3 nucleotides read TGCGCCAGCAGCCAAGCGGGAAGGTCTTATAGCAATCAGCCCCAGCATTTT.

This clone was counted between two and nine times. This sample also contains other DNA sequences that code for the same CDR3. V is TRBV28 and J is TRBJ2-7; D gene uncertain. V was pared by 5 bases and J by 4 bases, with 6 bases between. The CDR3 is made up of 11 amino acids. The germline V gene has CDR1 MDHEN and CDR2 SYDVKM. DNA for the CDR3: TGTGCCAGCAGTCCGAATTACGAGCAGTACTTC. This gives the protein CASSPNYEQYF.

The V call is TRBV4-2, the J call TRBJ2-5, with no clear D. CDR1 is LGHNA and CDR2 is YNFKEQ in the germline V gene. The CDR3 covers 14 residues. With 1 base removed from V and 5 bases from J, the gap between germline ends came to 11 bases. CDR3 coding DNA: TGTGCCAGCAGCCAAGGTCGAGGTAGGGAGACCCAGTACTTC. Translated, it gives CASSQGRGRETQYF.

The chain is built from TRBV5-1 and TRBJ1-1, with D possibly being TRBD1 (6 bases). This CDR3 is built from 14 residues. CDR1 is SGHRS and CDR2 is YFSETQ in the germline V gene. V lost 5 bases to trimming and J lost 0 bases, with 11 bases between them. The CDR3 sequence: CASSQGTMNTEAFF. The DNA for the CDR3 is TGCGCCAGCAGTCAGGGGACGATGAACACTGAAGCTTTCTTT.

V is TRBV28 and J is TRBJ1-1; 12 bases match TRBD1. The CDR3 consists of 13 residues. CDR1 is MDHEN, CDR2 SYDVKM, per germline. V lost 6 bases, J lost 6 bases, and 2 bases stayed unmatched. CDR3 DNA sequence: TGTGCCAGCAGGGGACAGGGGGCGTCTGAAGCTTTCTTT. It translates to CASRGQGASEAFF.

V usage is TRBV28 and J usage is TRBJ1-2, with D uncertain. The length of the CDR3 is 16 residues. V dropped 7 bases and J dropped 4 bases, with 22 bases sitting between them. CDR1 is MDHEN, CDR2 SYDVKM, per germline. The CDR3, as DNA: TGTGCCAGCACCACCCATGGTCCTGTCGAAATCTATGGCTACACCTTC. Amino acid sequence: CASTTHGPVEIYGYTF.

The chain carries TRBV19 and TRBJ2-5; a possible D gene is TRBD2 (6 bases). With 0 bases removed from V and 4 bases from J, the gap between germline ends came to 9 bases. The CDR3 length is 14 residues. Per germline, CDR1 LNHDA and CDR2 SQIVND (reference sequence). The CDR3 is CASSIEEGRETQYF. The CDR3 DNA follows: TGTGCCAGTAGTATAGAGGAGGGGCGAGAGACCCAGTACTTC.

The CDR3 here is CASSQLAGGFNEQFF. The CDR3 DNA is TGTGCCAGCAGTCAACTAGCGGGAGGTTTCAATGAGCAGTTCTTC. The chain carries TRBV6-5 and TRBJ2-1; the match to TRBD2 covers 12 bases. Looked up from germline, CDR1 is MNHEY and CDR2 is SVGAGI. The trim removed 5 bases at V and 6 bases at J, leaving 5 bases unmatched. The CDR3 sequence is 15 residues long.

Written as DNA, the CDR3 is TGTGCCAGCTCCCGTAAAGACAAGATCTCCTACAATGAGCAGTTCTTC. This gives the protein CASSRKDKISYNEQFF. The chain has TRBV18 and TRBJ2-1; D is uncertain. CDR1 KGHSH and CDR2 LQKENI come from the germline V gene. The CDR3 totals 16 residues. Trimming shortened V by 6 bases and J by 0 bases, and 15 bases separated the two germline ends.

The rearrangement links TRBV10-3 to TRBJ1-1, with 7 bases fitting TRBD1. The germline gives CDR1 ENHRY, CDR2 SYGVKD. The J segment lost 5 bases and the V segment lost 4 bases, leaving 7 bases of the junction unmatched. CDR3 length: 14 amino acids. This CDR3 reads CAISGAGGRTEAFF. CDR3 DNA: TGTGCCATCAGTGGGGCAGGGGGAAGAACTGAAGCTTTCTTT.

The chain couples TRBV21-1 to TRBJ2-7; the D call in the table, TRBD1, was not verified against the DNA. TRBV21-1 is an annotated pseudogene. The CDR3 is 17 amino acids. CDR3: CASSKRPRGPPDYEQYF. Written as DNA, the CDR3 is TGTGCCAGCAGCAAAAGGCCCAGGGGCCCCCCGGACTACGAGCAGTACTTC.